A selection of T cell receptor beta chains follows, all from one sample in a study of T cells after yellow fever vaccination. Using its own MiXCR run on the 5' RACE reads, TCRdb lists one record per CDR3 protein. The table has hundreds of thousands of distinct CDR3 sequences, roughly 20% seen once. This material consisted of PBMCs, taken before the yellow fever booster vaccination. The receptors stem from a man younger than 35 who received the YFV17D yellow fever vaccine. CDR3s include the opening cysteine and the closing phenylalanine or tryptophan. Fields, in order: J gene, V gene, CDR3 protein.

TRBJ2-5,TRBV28,CASSLNPGAGETQYF
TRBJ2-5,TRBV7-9,CATLPGLQETQYF
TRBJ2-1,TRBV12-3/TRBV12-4,CASSLRGGTYNEQFF
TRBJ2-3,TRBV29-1,CSVERWGTDTQYF
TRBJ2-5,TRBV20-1,CSAIFKGVGETQYF
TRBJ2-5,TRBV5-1,CASSLGLATETQYF
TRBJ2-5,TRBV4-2,CASSQELAGETQYF
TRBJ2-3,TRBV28,CASSVQGARDTQYF
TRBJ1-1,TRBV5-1,CASSLGTDEAFF
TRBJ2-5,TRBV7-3,CASSLGTSGGASETQYF
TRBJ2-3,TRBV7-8,CASSLARTKPTDTQYF
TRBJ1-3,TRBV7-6,CASSEGSSSGNTIYF
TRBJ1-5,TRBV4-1,CASSQTGTSGPNQPQHF
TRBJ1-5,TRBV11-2,CASSLGDKWREPQHF
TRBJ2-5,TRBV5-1,CASSDGVLAQALKTQYF
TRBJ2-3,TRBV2,CASSFEGKTAGDTQYF
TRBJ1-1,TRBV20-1,CSAPPRAGKGYGEAFF
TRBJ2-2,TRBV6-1,CASGAGTFTGELFF
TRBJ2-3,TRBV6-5,CASSTHRGSGQYF
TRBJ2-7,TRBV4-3,CASSHSDSYEQYF
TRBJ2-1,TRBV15,CATSRGTGEDEQFF
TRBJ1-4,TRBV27,CASSFQYRATNEKLFF
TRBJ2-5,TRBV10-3,CAISSGGRETQYF
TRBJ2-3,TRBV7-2,CASSETSGGVLTPYF
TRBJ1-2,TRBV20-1,CSARDIGGTRGSGNYGYTF
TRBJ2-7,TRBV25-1,CASSDGTGPYEQYF
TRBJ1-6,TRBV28,CATQQGAYNSPLHF
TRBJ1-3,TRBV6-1,CASRRTGNGNTIYF
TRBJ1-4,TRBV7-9,CASSTGGPTEKLFF
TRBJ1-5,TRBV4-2,CASSQLTLRGVDQPQHF
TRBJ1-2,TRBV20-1,CSARVQGFKVFYGYTF
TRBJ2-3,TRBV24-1,CATSERDGKRTDTQYF
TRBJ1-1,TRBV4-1,CASSVPGTYEAFF
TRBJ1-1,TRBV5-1,CASSLRVNTEAFF
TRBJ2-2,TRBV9,CASSVDAGGFNTGELFF
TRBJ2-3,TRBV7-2,CASTAYRTLAGVSTDTQYF
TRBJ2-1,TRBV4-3,CASSQGDRREQFF
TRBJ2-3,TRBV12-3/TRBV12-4,CASSFSGVDTQYF
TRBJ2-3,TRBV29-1,CSATKENTDTRYF
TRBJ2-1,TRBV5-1,CASSSRLAGGKEQFF
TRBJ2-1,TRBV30,CAWTRDRAWAEQFF